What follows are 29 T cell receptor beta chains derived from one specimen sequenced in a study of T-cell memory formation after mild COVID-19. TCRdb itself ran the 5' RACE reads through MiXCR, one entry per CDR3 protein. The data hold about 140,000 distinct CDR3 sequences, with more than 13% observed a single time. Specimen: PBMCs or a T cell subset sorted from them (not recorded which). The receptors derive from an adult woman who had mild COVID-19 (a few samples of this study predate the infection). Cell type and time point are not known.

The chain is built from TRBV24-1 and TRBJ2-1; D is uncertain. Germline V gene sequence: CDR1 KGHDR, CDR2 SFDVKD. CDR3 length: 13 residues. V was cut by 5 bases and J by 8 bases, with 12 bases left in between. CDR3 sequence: CATSALPLDEQFF. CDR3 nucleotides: TGTGCCACCAGTGCCTTACCTCTAGATGAGCAGTTCTTC.

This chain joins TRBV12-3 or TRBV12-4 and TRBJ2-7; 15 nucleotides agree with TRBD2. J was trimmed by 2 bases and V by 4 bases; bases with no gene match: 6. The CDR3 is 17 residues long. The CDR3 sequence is CASSSPGLAGGPYEQYF. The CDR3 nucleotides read TGTGCCAGCAGTTCCCCGGGACTAGCGGGAGGCCCCTACGAGCAGTACTTC.

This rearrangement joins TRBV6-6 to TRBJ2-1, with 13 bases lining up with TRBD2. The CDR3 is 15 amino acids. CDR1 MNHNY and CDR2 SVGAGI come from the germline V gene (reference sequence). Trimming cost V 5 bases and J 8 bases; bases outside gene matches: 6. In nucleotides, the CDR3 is TGTGCCAGCAGTAGGACTAGCGGGAGTGGCGATGAGCAGTTCTTC. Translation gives CASSRTSGSGDEQFF.

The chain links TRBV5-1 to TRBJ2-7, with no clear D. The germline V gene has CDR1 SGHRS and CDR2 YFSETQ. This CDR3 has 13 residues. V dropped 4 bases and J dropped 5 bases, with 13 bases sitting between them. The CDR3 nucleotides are TGCGCCAGCAGCATTAATGTGGTCCACGAGCAGTACTTC. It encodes CASSINVVHEQYF.

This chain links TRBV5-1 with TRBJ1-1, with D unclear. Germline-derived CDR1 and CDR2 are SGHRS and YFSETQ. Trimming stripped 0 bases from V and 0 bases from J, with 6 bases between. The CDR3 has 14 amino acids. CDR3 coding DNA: TGCGCCAGCAGCTTGGAGACCTTGAACACTGAAGCTTTCTTT. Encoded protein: CASSLETLNTEAFF.

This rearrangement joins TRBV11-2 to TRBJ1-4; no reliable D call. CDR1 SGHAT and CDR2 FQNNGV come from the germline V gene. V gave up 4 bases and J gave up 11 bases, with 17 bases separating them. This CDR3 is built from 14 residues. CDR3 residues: CASSSTRAVWKLFF. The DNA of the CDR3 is TGTGCCAGCAGCTCAACCCGTGCGGTATGGAAACTGTTTTTT.

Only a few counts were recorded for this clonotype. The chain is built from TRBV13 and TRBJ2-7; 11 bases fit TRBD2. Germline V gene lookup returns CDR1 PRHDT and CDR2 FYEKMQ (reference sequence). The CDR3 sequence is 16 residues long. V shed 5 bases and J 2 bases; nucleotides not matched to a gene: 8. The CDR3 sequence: CASSRGLAGPTYEQYF. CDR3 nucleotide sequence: TGTGCCAGCAGCCGAGGACTAGCGGGCCCTACCTACGAGCAGTACTTC.

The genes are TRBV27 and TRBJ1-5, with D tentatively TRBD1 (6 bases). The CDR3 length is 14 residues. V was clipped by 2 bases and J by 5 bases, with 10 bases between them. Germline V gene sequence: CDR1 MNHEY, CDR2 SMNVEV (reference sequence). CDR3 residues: CASSLRGVDQPQHF. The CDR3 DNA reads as TGTGCCAGCAGTTTAAGGGGGGTGGATCAGCCCCAGCATTTT.

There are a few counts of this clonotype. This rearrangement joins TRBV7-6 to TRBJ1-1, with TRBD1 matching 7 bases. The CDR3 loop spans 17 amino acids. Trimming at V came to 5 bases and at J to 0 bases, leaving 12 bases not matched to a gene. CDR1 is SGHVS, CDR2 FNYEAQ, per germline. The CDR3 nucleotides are TGTGCCAGCAGCGCTGTTAGACAGGGCCCGATGAACACTGAAGCTTTCTTT. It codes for CASSAVRQGPMNTEAFF. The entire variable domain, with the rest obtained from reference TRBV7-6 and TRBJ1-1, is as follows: GAGVSQSPRYKVTKRGQDVALRCDPISGHVSLYWYRQALGQGPEFLTYFNYEAQQDKSGLPNDRFSAERPEGSISTLTIQRTEQRDSAMYRCASSAVRQGPMNTEAFFGQGTRLTVV.

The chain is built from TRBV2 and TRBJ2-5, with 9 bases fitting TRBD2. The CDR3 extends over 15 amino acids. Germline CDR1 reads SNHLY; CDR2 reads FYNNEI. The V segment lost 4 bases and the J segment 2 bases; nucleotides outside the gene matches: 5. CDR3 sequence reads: CASSGGSGGQETQYF. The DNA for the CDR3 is TGTGCCAGCAGTGGGGGTAGCGGGGGTCAAGAGACCCAGTACTTC.

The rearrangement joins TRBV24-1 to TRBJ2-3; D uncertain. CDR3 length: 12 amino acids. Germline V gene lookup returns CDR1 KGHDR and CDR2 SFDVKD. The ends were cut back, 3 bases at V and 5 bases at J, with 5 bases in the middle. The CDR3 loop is CATSDPRDTQYF. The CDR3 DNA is TGTGCCACCAGTGATCCTAGAGATACGCAGTATTTT.

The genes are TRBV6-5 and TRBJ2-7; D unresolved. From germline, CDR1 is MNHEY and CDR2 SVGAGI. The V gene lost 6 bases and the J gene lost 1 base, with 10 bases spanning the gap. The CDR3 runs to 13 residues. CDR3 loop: CASSLRNSYEQYF. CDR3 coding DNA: TGTGCCAGCAGCCTAAGGAATTCCTACGAGCAGTACTTC.

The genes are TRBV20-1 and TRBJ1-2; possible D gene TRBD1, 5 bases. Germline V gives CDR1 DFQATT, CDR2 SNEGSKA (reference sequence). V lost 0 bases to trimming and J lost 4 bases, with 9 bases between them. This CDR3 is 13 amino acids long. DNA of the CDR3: TGCAGTGCTAGAGAAGGGGCAGTCTATGGCTACACCTTC. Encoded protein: CSAREGAVYGYTF.

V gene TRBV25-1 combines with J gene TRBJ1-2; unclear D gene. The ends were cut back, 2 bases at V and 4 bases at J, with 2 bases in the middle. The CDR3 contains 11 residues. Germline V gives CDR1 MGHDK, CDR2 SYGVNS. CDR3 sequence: CASSEVYGYTF. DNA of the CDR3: TGTGCCAGCAGTGAAGTCTATGGCTACACCTTC.

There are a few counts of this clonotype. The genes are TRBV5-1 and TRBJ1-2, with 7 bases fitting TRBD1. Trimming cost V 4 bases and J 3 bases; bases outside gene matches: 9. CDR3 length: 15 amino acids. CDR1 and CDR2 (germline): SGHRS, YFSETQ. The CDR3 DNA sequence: TGCGCCAGCAGCATCCCGACAGGGAGGGACTATGGCTACACCTTC. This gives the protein CASSIPTGRDYGYTF.

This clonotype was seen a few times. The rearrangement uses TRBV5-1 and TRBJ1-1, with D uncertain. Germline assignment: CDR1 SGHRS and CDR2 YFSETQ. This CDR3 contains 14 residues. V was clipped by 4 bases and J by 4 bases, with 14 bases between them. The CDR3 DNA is TGCGCCAGCAGCGAATTTTACGCAGGCACTGAAGCTTTCTTT. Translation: CASSEFYAGTEAFF.

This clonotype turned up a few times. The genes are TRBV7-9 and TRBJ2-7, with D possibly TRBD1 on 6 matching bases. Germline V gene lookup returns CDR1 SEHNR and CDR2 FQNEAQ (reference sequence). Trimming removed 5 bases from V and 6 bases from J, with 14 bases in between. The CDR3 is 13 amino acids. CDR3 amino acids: CASSTPQGPEQYF. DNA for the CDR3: TGTGCCAGCAGCACACCACAGGGCCCCGAGCAGTACTTC.

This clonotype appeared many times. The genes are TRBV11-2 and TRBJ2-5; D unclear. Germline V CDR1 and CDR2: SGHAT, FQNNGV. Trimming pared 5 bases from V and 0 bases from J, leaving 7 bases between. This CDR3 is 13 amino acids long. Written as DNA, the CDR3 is TGTGCCAGCAGCCCTGAGTACCAAGAGACCCAGTACTTC. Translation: CASSPEYQETQYF.

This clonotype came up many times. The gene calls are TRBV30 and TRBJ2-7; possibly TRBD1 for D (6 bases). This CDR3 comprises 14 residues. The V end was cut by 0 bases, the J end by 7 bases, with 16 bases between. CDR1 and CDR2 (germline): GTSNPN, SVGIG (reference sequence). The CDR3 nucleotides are TGTGCCTGGAGTGTATGGCAGGGGCAAGAGGAGCAGTACTTC. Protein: CAWSVWQGQEEQYF.

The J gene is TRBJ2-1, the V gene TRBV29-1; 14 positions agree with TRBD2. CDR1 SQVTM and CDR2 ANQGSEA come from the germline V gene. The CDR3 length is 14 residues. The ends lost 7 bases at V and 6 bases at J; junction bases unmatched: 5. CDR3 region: CSGAGLAGVNEQFF. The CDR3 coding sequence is TGCAGCGGGGCGGGACTAGCGGGAGTCAATGAGCAGTTCTTC.

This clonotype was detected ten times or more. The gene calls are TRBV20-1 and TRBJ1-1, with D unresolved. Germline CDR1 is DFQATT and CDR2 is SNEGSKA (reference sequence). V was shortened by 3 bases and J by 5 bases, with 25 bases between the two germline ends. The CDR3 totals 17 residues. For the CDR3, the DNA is TGCAGTGCTAGGTCCAGTGGGGAAACGTCGGGTGAGACTGAAGCTTTCTTT. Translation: CSARSSGETSGETEAFF.

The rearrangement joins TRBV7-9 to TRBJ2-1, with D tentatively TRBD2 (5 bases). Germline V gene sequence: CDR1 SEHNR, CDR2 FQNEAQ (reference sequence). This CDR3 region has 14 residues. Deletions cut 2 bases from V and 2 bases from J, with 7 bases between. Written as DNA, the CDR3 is TGTGCCAGCAGCTTAAGTAGCGCCTACAATGAGCAGTTCTTC. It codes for CASSLSSAYNEQFF. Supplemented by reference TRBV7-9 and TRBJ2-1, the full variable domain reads DTGVSQNPRHKITKRGQNVTFRCDPISEHNRLYWYRQTLGQGPEFLTYFQNEAQLEKSRLLSDRFSAERPKGSFSTLEIQRTEQGDSAMYLCASSLSSAYNEQFFGPGTRLTVL.

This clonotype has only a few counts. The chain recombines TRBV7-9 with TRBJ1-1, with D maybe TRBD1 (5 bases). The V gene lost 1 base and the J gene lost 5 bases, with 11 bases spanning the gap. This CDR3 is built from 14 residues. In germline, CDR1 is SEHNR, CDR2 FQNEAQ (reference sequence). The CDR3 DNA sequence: TGTGCCAGCAGCTTAGGGGACGGTGGGACTGAAGCTTTCTTT. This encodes CASSLGDGGTEAFF.

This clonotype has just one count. This chain's CDR3 is CASSPEQGAGNTIYF. The CDR3 DNA reads TGTGCCAGCAGCCCAGAACAGGGGGCTGGAAACACCATATATTTT. V gene TRBV7-9 combines with J gene TRBJ1-3, with TRBD1 matching 8 bases. With 5 bases clipped from V and 2 bases from J, the junction kept 5 bases outside the gene matches. Germline lookup yields CDR1 SEHNR and CDR2 FQNEAQ (reference sequence). CDR3 length: 15 residues.

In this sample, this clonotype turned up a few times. CDR3 sequence: CASSVREWGIYEQYF. CDR3 nucleotides: TGTGCCAGCAGTGTCCGAGAGTGGGGGATCTACGAGCAGTACTTC. This chain uses TRBV6-2 or TRBV6-3 with TRBJ2-7; perhaps D is TRBD1 or TRBD2 (5 bases each). Per the germline V gene, CDR1 is MNHEY and CDR2 is SVGEGT. The CDR3 has 15 amino acids. V lost 5 bases and J 3 bases, leaving 17 bases between the germline ends.

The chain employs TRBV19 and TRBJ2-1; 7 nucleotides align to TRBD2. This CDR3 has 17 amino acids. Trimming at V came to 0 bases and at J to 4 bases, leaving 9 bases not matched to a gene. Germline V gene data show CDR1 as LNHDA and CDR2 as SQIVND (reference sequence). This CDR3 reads CASSIDRAGLLYNEQFF. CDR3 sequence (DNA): TGTGCCAGTAGTATAGATCGGGCGGGACTACTATACAATGAGCAGTTCTTC.

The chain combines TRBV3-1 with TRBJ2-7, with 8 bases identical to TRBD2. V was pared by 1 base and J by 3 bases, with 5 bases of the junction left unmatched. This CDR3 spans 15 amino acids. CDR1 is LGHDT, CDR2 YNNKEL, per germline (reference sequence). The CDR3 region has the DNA TGTGCCAGCAGCCAAGGACCGGGACTAGGCTACGAGCAGTACTTC. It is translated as CASSQGPGLGYEQYF.

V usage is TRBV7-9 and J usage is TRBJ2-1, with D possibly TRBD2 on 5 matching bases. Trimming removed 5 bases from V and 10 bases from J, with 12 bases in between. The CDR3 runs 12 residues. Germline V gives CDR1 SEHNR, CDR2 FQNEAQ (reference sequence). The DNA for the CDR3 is TGTGCCAGCAGCCCCCGAGGGAGCGAGCAGTTCTTC. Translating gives CASSPRGSEQFF.

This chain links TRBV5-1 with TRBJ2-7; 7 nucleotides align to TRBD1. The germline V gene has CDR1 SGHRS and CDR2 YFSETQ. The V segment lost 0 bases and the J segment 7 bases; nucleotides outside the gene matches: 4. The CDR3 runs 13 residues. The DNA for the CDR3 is TGCGCCAGCAGCTTGGTAGGGGGCTGGGAGCAGTACTTC. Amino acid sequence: CASSLVGGWEQYF. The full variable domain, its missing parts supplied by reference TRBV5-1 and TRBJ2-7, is KAGVTQTPRYLIKTRGQQVTLSCSPISGHRSVSWYQQTPGQGLQFLFEYFSETQRNKGNFPGRFSGRQFSNSRSEMNVSTLELGDSALYLCASSLVGGWEQYFGPGTRLTVT.